Shown below are 29 T cell receptor beta chains from a single sample sequenced in a study of cytomegalovirus exposure and HLA in healthy donors. Some clones are missing from TCRdb's copy, which holds only in-frame ones; the method was immunoSEQ multiplex PCR. The sample yields roughly 100,000 clones, approximately 90% seen once. The sequenced material came from PBMCs. Source of these receptors: a woman between 18 and 29 years old in good health and CMV-seropositive.

This chain uses TRBV5-4 with TRBJ1-5; D remains ambiguous. Trimming took 2 bases from V and 7 from J, leaving 7 bases between them. Germline V gene data show CDR1 as SGHNT and CDR2 as YYREEE (reference sequence). The CDR3 spans 12 residues. The CDR3 sequence is CASSFGGQPQHF. CDR3 nucleotides: TGTGCCAGCAGCTTTGGCGGCCAGCCCCAGCATTTT.

In nucleotides, the CDR3 is TGTGCCAGTCACAGGGGGTATAATGAAAAACTGTTTTTT. It yields the protein CASHRGYNEKLFF. The gene calls are TRBV10-3 and TRBJ1-4; TRBD1 aligns across 8 bases. The trim removed 10 bases at V and 4 bases at J, leaving 5 bases unmatched. The CDR3 is made up of 13 amino acids. Germline lookup yields CDR1 ENHRY and CDR2 SYGVKD.

J is TRBJ1-1 and V is TRBV5-1; 9 nucleotides line up with TRBD1. CDR3 length: 15 residues. CDR1 is SGHRS and CDR2 is YFSETQ in the germline V gene. Losses at the gene ends were 4 bases for V and 2 bases for J; bases not matched to a gene: 6. The CDR3 DNA is TGCGCCAGCAGCCGGACAGGGGTAGGCAACACTGAAGCTTTCTTT. Residues: CASSRTGVGNTEAFF.

This clone has a single count. The chain uses TRBV28 and TRBJ1-2; weak D call: TRBD1 (6 bases). The CDR3 contains 14 residues. Germline V gene sequence: CDR1 MDHEN, CDR2 SYDVKM. Trimming pared 2 bases from V and 8 bases from J, leaving 15 bases between. CDR3 bases: TGTGCCAGCAGTTTAGGCAGGGGCCACCGGGGCTACACCTTC. Amino acids: CASSLGRGHRGYTF.

This clone has just one count. The gene calls are TRBV10-3 and TRBJ1-5, with 7 bases matching TRBD1. The junction had 4 bases not matched to a gene; V was cut back by 5 bases and J by 3 bases. Germline V lookup: CDR1 ENHRY, CDR2 SYGVKD. CDR3 size: 14 residues. CDR3 protein: CAISRQGTNQPQHF. CDR3 in DNA: TGTGCCATCAGTCGACAGGGAACCAATCAGCCCCAGCATTTT.

In nucleotides, the CDR3 is TGTGCCAGCAGCGCTGGGGGGGGAGGGCCCTACGAGCAGTACTTC. Translating gives CASSAGGGGPYEQYF. This rearrangement joins TRBV27 to TRBJ2-7; 7 bases fit TRBD2. CDR3 length equals 15 residues. CDR1 and CDR2 (germline): MNHEY, SMNVEV (reference sequence). V was clipped by 6 bases and J by 2 bases; unmatched bases: 10.

V and J are TRBV5-6 and TRBJ1-1, with D tentatively TRBD1 (5 bases). Germline V gene sequence: CDR1 SGHDT, CDR2 YYEEEE. Trimming stripped 2 bases from V and 12 bases from J, with 17 bases between. This CDR3 has 13 residues. The CDR3 reads CASSFGDRAVTFF. The CDR3 DNA sequence: TGTGCCAGCAGCTTCGGAGACAGAGCCGTGACTTTCTTT.

The rearrangement links TRBV10-3 to TRBJ1-5; 10 bases are shared with TRBD1. The CDR3 extends over 14 amino acids. J was trimmed by 4 bases and V by 5 bases; bases with no gene match: 2. From germline, CDR1 is ENHRY and CDR2 SYGVKD. Here the CDR3 reads CAISSDRGNQPQHF. CDR3 bases: TGTGCCATCAGTTCGGACAGGGGGAATCAGCCCCAGCATTTT.

V gene TRBV20-1 combines with J gene TRBJ2-3, with unresolved D. V lost 5 bases and J lost 6, with 9 bases in between. The CDR3 has 11 amino acids. Germline assignment: CDR1 DFQATT and CDR2 SNEGSKA (reference sequence). The CDR3 DNA reads as TGCAGTGCTTCAGGTTTGGATACGCAGTATTTT. Protein product: CSASGLDTQYF.

This chain connects TRBV10-3 to TRBJ1-5; perhaps TRBD1 as D (5 bases). The V and J ends lost 6 bases and 0 bases respectively, with 18 bases between them. The CDR3 covers 17 residues. Germline assignment: CDR1 ENHRY and CDR2 SYGVKD. This chain's CDR3 is CAISDRAAGLSNQPQHF. The CDR3 nucleotides read TGTGCCATCAGCGATCGAGCTGCGGGACTTAGCAATCAGCCCCAGCATTTT.

V usage is TRBV12-5 and J usage is TRBJ2-2; 10 bases match TRBD1. CDR1 is LGHNT and CDR2 is FRNRAP in the germline V gene. V dropped 2 bases and J dropped 3; count of bases not matched to a gene: 12. The CDR3 consists of 19 residues. The CDR3 coding sequence is TGTGCTAGTGGTTTGAAAAGTGGGGCGGGACAGGGGCACACCGGGGAGCTGTTTTTT. It codes for CASGLKSGAGQGHTGELFF.

The rearrangement uses TRBV28 and TRBJ2-7; D gene unclear. The CDR3 runs to 13 residues. Trimming shortened V by 3 bases and J by 3 bases, and 9 bases separated the two germline ends. CDR1 and CDR2 (germline): MDHEN, SYDVKM. The DNA of the CDR3 is TGTGCCAGCAGTTTGGGCTCGCTCTACGAGCAGTACTTC. Its protein is CASSLGSLYEQYF.

This clone was recorded once. The rearrangement links TRBV19 to TRBJ2-7; 9 bases map to TRBD1. V lost 8 bases to trimming and J lost 5 bases; unmatched junction nucleotides: 7. The CDR3 spans 13 residues. CDR1 and CDR2 from the germline V gene are LNHDA and SQIVND (reference sequence). CDR3 DNA: TGTGCCAGTGGGACAGGGATTTCCAACGAGCAGTACTTC. Translating gives CASGTGISNEQYF.

V is TRBV7-9 and J is TRBJ2-2, with D unresolved. This CDR3 comprises 13 residues. In germline, CDR1 is SEHNR, CDR2 FQNEAQ (reference sequence). V was cut by 4 bases and J by 6 bases, with 9 bases left in between. This CDR3 reads CASSWPYPGELFF. The CDR3, as DNA: TGTGCCAGCAGCTGGCCATATCCCGGGGAGCTGTTTTTT. The full variable domain, rest sourced from reference TRBV7-9 and TRBJ2-2, is DTGVSQNPRHKITKRGQNVTFRCDPISEHNRLYWYRQTLGQGPEFLTYFQNEAQLEKSRLLSDRFSAERPKGSFSTLEIQRTEQGDSAMYLCASSWPYPGELFFGEGSRLTVL.

The chain recombines TRBV30 with TRBJ2-7; the match to TRBD2 covers 11 bases. V shed 7 bases, J shed 1 base, and the junction held 12 bases outside the gene matches. This CDR3 has 16 residues. Looked up from germline, CDR1 is GTSNPN and CDR2 is SVGIG (reference sequence). Here the CDR3 reads CASPGLAEYFSYEQYF. The DNA of the CDR3 is TGTGCCTCACCGGGACTAGCGGAGTACTTTTCCTACGAGCAGTACTTC.

This clone was detected once. The chain links TRBV18 to TRBJ2-7, with 8 nucleotides matching TRBD1. Germline V gene data show CDR1 as KGHSH and CDR2 as LQKENI. This CDR3 region has 16 residues. Trimming took 2 bases from V and 2 from J; bases not matched to a gene: 8. CDR3 amino acids: CASSPRNPGQAYEQYF. As DNA, the CDR3 is TGTGCCAGCTCACCAAGAAATCCGGGACAGGCCTACGAGCAGTACTTC.

CDR3 bases: TGCGCCAGCAGCTTGGGCGTCTCCTCCCTCAGGGCCTACGAGCAGTACTTC. Protein: CASSLGVSSLRAYEQYF. The rearrangement joins TRBV5-1 to TRBJ2-7, with a possible D match to TRBD1 (5 bases). Germline V gene data show CDR1 as SGHRS and CDR2 as YFSETQ. V lost 0 bases and J lost 2, with 18 bases in between. This CDR3 region has 17 residues.

V is TRBV7-9 and J is TRBJ2-2, with 14 bases lining up with TRBD2. This CDR3 is 18 amino acids long. Germline V gene lookup returns CDR1 SEHNR and CDR2 FQNEAQ (reference sequence). The V gene end was trimmed by 2 bases and the J gene end by 3 bases; junction bases not matched to a gene: 5. CDR3 nucleotides: TGTGCCAGCAGCTTACGGACTAGCGGGAGGAGCCACACCGGGGAGCTGTTTTTT. It codes for CASSLRTSGRSHTGELFF.

V is TRBV5-6 and J is TRBJ2-7; D may be TRBD1 (6 bases). The CDR3 spans 15 residues. Per germline, CDR1 SGHDT and CDR2 YYEEEE. Trimming left V 0 bases short and J 0 bases short, with 10 bases between. CDR3 sequence (DNA): TGTGCCAGCAGCTTGGGGACAGTAAACTCCTACGAGCAGTACTTC. It specifies CASSLGTVNSYEQYF.

CDR3 sequence reads: CASRRQGAIYGYTF. In DNA form, the CDR3 reads TGTGCCAGCAGGAGACAGGGGGCGATCTATGGCTACACCTTC. This chain uses TRBV2 with TRBJ1-2; TRBD1 aligns across 10 bases. CDR1 and CDR2 (germline): SNHLY, FYNNEI. V lost 6 bases to trimming and J lost 4 bases; unmatched junction nucleotides: 5. The CDR3 spans 14 residues.

The genes are TRBV30 and TRBJ2-1; 12 nucleotides align to TRBD2. The J segment lost 0 bases and the V segment lost 0 bases, leaving 9 bases of the junction unmatched. This CDR3 contains 19 residues. Germline lookup yields CDR1 GTSNPN and CDR2 SVGIG (reference sequence). The CDR3 DNA sequence: TGTGCCTGGAGTGTAAGGACTAGCGGGGCCCAGAGCTCCTACAATGAGCAGTTCTTC. Translated, it gives CAWSVRTSGAQSSYNEQFF.

This sequence joins TRBV2 and TRBJ1-4; D perhaps matches TRBD1 (5 bases). Trimming pared 5 bases from V and 7 bases from J, leaving 20 bases between. CDR3 length: 16 amino acids. CDR1 and CDR2 from the germline V gene are SNHLY and FYNNEI. CDR3 nucleotides: TGTGCCAGCAGTCTCAAGACAGTCCTAGGGTCTGAAAAACTGTTTTTT. Translating gives CASSLKTVLGSEKLFF.

V gene TRBV5-1 combines with J gene TRBJ2-3; TRBD2 might be the D (5 bases). This CDR3 comprises 14 residues. Germline V lookup: CDR1 SGHRS, CDR2 YFSETQ. V gave up 5 bases and J gave up 0 bases, with 10 bases separating them. The CDR3 spells CASRRATSTDTQYF. DNA for the CDR3: TGCGCCAGCAGGAGGGCTACTAGCACAGATACGCAGTATTTT.

The genes are TRBV6-1 and TRBJ2-3; 8 bases fit TRBD2. This CDR3 contains 15 residues. The junction had 8 bases not matched to a gene; V was cut back by 7 bases and J by 2 bases. CDR1 is MNHNS and CDR2 is SASEGT in the germline V gene. Written as DNA, the CDR3 is TGTGCCAGCAATTGGAGCGGGGGACACACAGATACGCAGTATTTT. This encodes CASNWSGGHTDTQYF.

CDR3 bases: TGTGCCAGTAGTAGGAGCCAGGGGGCCTACGAGCAGTACTTC. It yields the protein CASSRSQGAYEQYF. The V gene is TRBV19, the J gene TRBJ2-7; 7 bases map to TRBD1. V lost 4 bases to trimming and J lost 2 bases; unmatched junction nucleotides: 5. CDR1 is LNHDA and CDR2 is SQIVND in the germline V gene (reference sequence). CDR3 length: 14 amino acids.

The chain recombines TRBV25-1 with TRBJ1-2; tentatively, D is TRBD1 (6 bases). This CDR3 comprises 13 residues. CDR1 MGHDK and CDR2 SYGVNS come from the germline V gene. V shed 5 bases and J shed 6 bases, with 13 bases lying between them. CDR3 protein: CASSPGAFDGYTF. In DNA, the CDR3 is TGTGCCAGCAGTCCAGGGGCTTTCGATGGCTACACCTTC.

The chain carries TRBV7-2 and TRBJ1-2, with TRBD1 matching over 10 bases. CDR1 and CDR2 (germline): SGHTA, FQGNSA. Germline trimming cut 1 base from V and 8 bases from J; bases unmatched to any gene: 7. This CDR3 is built from 15 residues. The CDR3 is CASSLGGTGVWGYTF. In nucleotides, the CDR3 is TGTGCCAGCAGCTTAGGCGGGACAGGGGTTTGGGGCTACACCTTC.

The chain recombines TRBV6-1 with TRBJ2-7, with 8 positions matching TRBD1. V lost 10 bases to trimming and J lost 4 bases; unmatched junction nucleotides: 6. Germline values: CDR1 MNHNS, CDR2 SASEGT. There are 12 residues in the CDR3. CDR3 DNA sequence: TGTGCCACCGGACAGGGTTTTTACGAGCAGTACTTC. It yields the protein CATGQGFYEQYF.

The CDR3 sequence: CASSLAGSSYNEQFF. DNA of the CDR3: TGTGCCAGCAGTTTAGCGGGTAGCTCCTACAATGAGCAGTTCTTC. The chain couples TRBV27 to TRBJ2-1, with D perhaps matching TRBD2 (5 bases). The V end lost 2 bases, the J end lost 0 bases, and 8 bases lay between the germline ends. Germline V gene data show CDR1 as MNHEY and CDR2 as SMNVEV (reference sequence). This CDR3 spans 15 amino acids.